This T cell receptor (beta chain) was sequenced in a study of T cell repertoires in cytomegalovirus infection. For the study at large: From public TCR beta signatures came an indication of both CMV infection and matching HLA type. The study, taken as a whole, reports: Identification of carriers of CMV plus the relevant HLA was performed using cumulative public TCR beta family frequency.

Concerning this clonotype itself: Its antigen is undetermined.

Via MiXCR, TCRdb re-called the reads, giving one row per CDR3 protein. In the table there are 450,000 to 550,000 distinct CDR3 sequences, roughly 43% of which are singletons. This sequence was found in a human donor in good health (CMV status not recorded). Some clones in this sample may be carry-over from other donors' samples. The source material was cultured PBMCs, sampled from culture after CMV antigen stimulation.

CDR3 region: CASTGGPFSYEQYF. CDR3 DNA sequence: TGTGCCAGCACCGGAGGACCCTTCTCCTACGAGCAGTACTTC. This chain uses TRBV6-2 or TRBV6-3 with TRBJ2-7; tentative D call: TRBD2 (5 bases). This CDR3 region has 14 residues. Germline CDR1 and CDR2: MNHEY and SVGEGT. The V end was cut by 7 bases, the J end by 0 bases, with 13 bases between.